This TCR beta chain was recorded in a study of cytomegalovirus exposure and HLA in healthy donors. Germline V gives CDR1 SGHTA, CDR2 FQGTGA. The CDR3 covers 15 residues. Trimming stripped 2 bases from V and 4 bases from J, with 9 bases between. The study ran its PCR with 60 Vbeta and 13 Jbeta primers. TCRdb's copy holds only in-frame clones and misses some; the assay was immunoSEQ multiplex PCR. Found here are some 130,000 clones, about 82% of them singletons; the top ten hold more than 0.9%. Study-level findings and limits: A later analysis showed that HLA-associated TCR beta chains had undergone more clonal expansion than equally common others.

Regarding this clone: Antigen unknown.

The source of this sequence is a boy between 10 and 17 years old in good health and CMV-seronegative. The genes are TRBV7-3 and TRBJ2-6; D is perhaps TRBD2 (6 bases). Sequenced sample: PBMCs. CDR3 DNA: TGTGCCAGCAGCTTACTCGGGAGCGGGGCCAACGTCCTGACTTTC. Translated, it gives CASSLLGSGANVLTF.